This T cell receptor (beta chain) was identified in a study of identifying expanded T cells in peripheral blood. Collection occurred without any documented infections or immune events in donors. Study-wide results and limits: Differentially abundant clones: roughly 1.2 between replicates, about 16 at around 14 days, approximately 18 at four. Across healthy donors, higher total template counts meant significantly greater approximately two-week count variance.

Of note for this clone: Its antigen is not identified.

Sequencing used immunoSEQ multiplex PCR; TCRdb keeps in-frame clones, though not all of them. The table includes under 85,000 clones, 84% detected once. The CDR3 loop spans 13 amino acids. Trimming removed 10 bases at V and 2 bases at J, with 14 bases between. Germline CDR1 is LNHDA and CDR2 is SQIVND (reference sequence). This receptor was obtained from a person aged 18 to 75 in good health. The V and J genes are TRBV19 and TRBJ2-5; the D gene is possibly TRBD2 (6 bases). The sequenced sample consisted of blood. The CDR3, as DNA: TGTGCCACCGAGGGTGGAGGGCAAGAGACCCAGTACTTC. Protein: CATEGGGQETQYF.